The 32 T cell receptor beta chains presented below share a single source sample, sequenced in a study of T cells in tuberculosis. Some clones are missing from TCRdb's copy, which holds only in-frame ones; the method was immunoSEQ multiplex PCR. The sample records nearly 35,000 clones, roughly 92% being singletons. Sequenced material: PBMCs. These receptors came from a donor aged 5-35 years with latent tuberculosis or without tuberculosis infection.

The chain recombines TRBV6-6 with TRBJ2-7, with 9 positions matching TRBD2. The germline CDR1 and CDR2 sequences are MNHNY and SVGAGI (reference sequence). There are 15 residues in the CDR3. After removal of 0 bases from V and 0 bases from J, the junction contained 0 bases not matched to a gene. This CDR3 is CASSYSSGSSYEQYF. The CDR3 DNA is TGTGCCAGCAGTTACTCTAGCGGGAGCTCCTACGAGCAGTACTTC.

The chain recombines TRBV28 with TRBJ1-3; D is ambiguous. Germline V CDR1 and CDR2: MDHEN, SYDVKM. The CDR3 is 15 residues long. Trimming cost V 2 bases and J 3 bases, with 11 bases left between them. The CDR3 region has the DNA TGTGCCAGCAGTTTAGCGTCGGTTGATGGAAACACCATATATTTT. Translating gives CASSLASVDGNTIYF.

The rearrangement uses TRBV30 and TRBJ1-1, with D uncertain. The CDR3 runs 12 residues. Germline V gene sequence: CDR1 GTSNPN, CDR2 SVGIG (reference sequence). The V gene lost 4 bases and the J gene lost 2 bases, with 8 bases spanning the gap. As DNA, the CDR3 is TGTGCCTGGAATACAGCCAACACTGAAGCTTTCTTT. Translation gives CAWNTANTEAFF.

This clone was detected once. Other DNA sequences within the sample encode an identical CDR3. The chain recombines TRBV2 with TRBJ2-1, with TRBD1 matching over 7 bases. The CDR3 loop spans 13 amino acids. Germline CDR1 reads SNHLY; CDR2 reads FYNNEI. V dropped 6 bases and J dropped 4; count of bases not matched to a gene: 3. In DNA, the CDR3 is TGTGCCAGCAGGGGACAGTTATACAATGAGCAGTTCTTC. Translation: CASRGQLYNEQFF.

The V and J genes are TRBV19 and TRBJ2-3; possible D gene TRBD1, 6 bases. V lost 5 bases to trimming and J lost 2 bases, with 14 bases between them. The CDR3 is made up of 15 amino acids. Germline V lookup: CDR1 LNHDA, CDR2 SQIVND (reference sequence). CDR3 bases: TGTGCCAGTAGTGTCGACAGGAGCCCCACAGATACGCAGTATTTT. Translation gives CASSVDRSPTDTQYF.

The J gene is TRBJ2-3, the V gene TRBV9, with TRBD2 as a possible D gene (6 bases). V gave up 3 bases and J gave up 1 base, with 15 bases separating them. The CDR3 has 16 amino acids. The V gene's germline CDR1 is SGDLS and CDR2 YYNGEE. CDR3 coding DNA: TGTGCCAGCAGCGAAGCCTGGACTACCGGCACAGATACGCAGTATTTT. It is translated as CASSEAWTTGTDTQYF.

The chain recombines TRBV7-9 with TRBJ2-2, with 8 bases identical to TRBD1. The CDR3 is 15 amino acids. V shed 1 base and J 5 bases; nucleotides not matched to a gene: 3. From germline, CDR1 is SEHNR and CDR2 FQNEAQ (reference sequence). CDR3 loop: CASSLGTGPTGELFF. CDR3 nucleotide sequence: TGTGCCAGCAGCTTAGGGACAGGGCCTACCGGGGAGCTGTTTTTT.

The chain recombines TRBV9 with TRBJ2-3, with 15 bases identical to TRBD2. Germline V gene sequence: CDR1 SGDLS, CDR2 YYNGEE. The length of the CDR3 is 16 residues. V trimming: 0 bases; J trimming: 4 bases; junction bases outside the gene matches: 0. Here the CDR3 reads CASSVGTSGRADTQYF. The CDR3 DNA sequence: TGTGCCAGCAGCGTAGGGACTAGCGGGAGGGCAGATACGCAGTATTTT.

This chain connects TRBV5-1 to TRBJ2-3, with D perhaps matching TRBD1 (5 bases). The CDR3 is 15 amino acids. The V gene lost 4 bases and the J gene lost 3 bases, with 15 bases spanning the gap. Germline CDR1 reads SGHRS; CDR2 reads YFSETQ. The CDR3 nucleotides read TGCGCCAGCAGCCCGGTAACAGGCCTAACAGATACGCAGTATTTT. Translation gives CASSPVTGLTDTQYF.

V gene TRBV7-3 combines with J gene TRBJ2-3, with D perhaps matching TRBD1 (6 bases). This CDR3 comprises 14 residues. Trimming took off 2 bases at V and 4 bases at J, with 10 bases between the two ends. CDR1 and CDR2 from the germline V gene are SGHTA and FQGTGA. The CDR3 loop reads CASSLGGNPDTQYF. The CDR3, as DNA: TGTGCCAGCAGCTTAGGGGGCAACCCAGATACGCAGTATTTT. Variable domain in full (rest from reference TRBV7-3 and TRBJ2-3): GAGVSQTPSNKVTEKGKYVELRCDPISGHTALYWYRQSLGQGPEFLIYFQGTGAADDSGLPNDRFFAVRPEGSVSTLKIQRTERGDSAVYLCASSLGGNPDTQYFGPGTRLTVL.

The chain has TRBV7-7 and TRBJ1-4; D unresolved. This CDR3 is 16 amino acids long. The ends were cut back, 2 bases at V and 2 bases at J, with 12 bases in the middle. CDR1 is SSHAT, CDR2 FNYEAQ, per germline (reference sequence). CDR3 DNA sequence: TGTGCCAGCAGCTTAAGGACTGGGAGTACTAATGAAAAACTGTTTTTT. Translated: CASSLRTGSTNEKLFF.

V and J are TRBV13 and TRBJ2-3; D is ambiguous. Per germline, CDR1 PRHDT and CDR2 FYEKMQ (reference sequence). The V gene lost 5 bases and the J gene lost 0 bases, with 15 bases spanning the gap. The CDR3 spans 16 residues. CDR3 loop: CASSPRRRGSTDTQYF. The CDR3 nucleotides are TGTGCCAGCAGCCCCCGGCGGCGCGGAAGCACAGATACGCAGTATTTT.

This clone occurred once. This sample also contains other DNA sequences that code for the same CDR3. The CDR3: CASSAGTPYEQYF. In DNA, the CDR3 is TGTGCCAGCAGCGCCGGGACACCCTACGAGCAGTACTTC. The chain carries TRBV9 and TRBJ2-7; D is possibly TRBD1 (6 bases). This CDR3 has 13 residues. The V and J ends lost 3 bases and 2 bases respectively, with 9 bases between them. In germline, CDR1 is SGDLS, CDR2 YYNGEE.

The chain joins TRBV28 to TRBJ2-7; 7 bases are a match to TRBD2. The CDR3 spans 13 residues. Germline loops: CDR1 MDHEN, CDR2 SYDVKM. Trimming removed 8 bases from V and 4 bases from J; junction bases left unmatched: 8. CDR3 DNA sequence: TGTGCCAGCGGACCGGGAGGAAGGTACGAGCAGTACTTC. Protein sequence: CASGPGGRYEQYF.

The rearrangement joins TRBV5-1 to TRBJ2-1; 12 nucleotides line up with TRBD2. The CDR3 is made up of 18 amino acids. Germline V gene lookup returns CDR1 SGHRS and CDR2 YFSETQ. The V segment lost 3 bases and the J segment 0 bases; nucleotides outside the gene matches: 7. Here the CDR3 reads CASSWRTSGASSYNEQFF. CDR3 DNA sequence: TGCGCCAGCAGCTGGAGGACTAGCGGGGCCTCCTCCTACAATGAGCAGTTCTTC.

The chain combines TRBV6-1 with TRBJ1-1; 7 bases agree with TRBD1. Unmatched junction bases numbered 7, after V lost 6 bases and J lost 0 bases. Germline lookup yields CDR1 MNHNS and CDR2 SASEGT. This CDR3 spans 15 amino acids. CDR3 sequence reads: CASRGQQGMNTEAFF. In DNA form, the CDR3 reads TGTGCCAGCAGGGGTCAACAGGGGATGAACACTGAAGCTTTCTTT.

This chain joins TRBV5-1 and TRBJ2-5; TRBD1 aligns across 7 bases. This CDR3 has 16 amino acids. After removal of 7 bases from V and 4 bases from J, the junction contained 16 bases not matched to a gene. The V gene's germline CDR1 is SGHRS and CDR2 YFSETQ. The CDR3 bases are TGCGCCAGCGCGATCACGGGCCGACAGGGTACAGAGACCCAGTACTTC. Translated, it gives CASAITGRQGTETQYF.

This chain joins TRBV5-1 and TRBJ2-7, with D possibly matching TRBD1 (6 bases). CDR1 and CDR2 (germline): SGHRS, YFSETQ. V dropped 0 bases and J dropped 4 bases, with 11 bases sitting between them. The CDR3 covers 14 residues. The CDR3: CASSLDSGVYEQYF. For the CDR3, the DNA is TGCGCCAGCAGCTTGGATTCAGGGGTGTACGAGCAGTACTTC.

The V and J genes are TRBV6-1 and TRBJ1-5, with D tentatively TRBD1 (5 bases). The CDR3 is 13 amino acids. CDR1 and CDR2 from the germline V gene are MNHNS and SASEGT. Trimming removed 7 bases at V and 3 bases at J, with 10 bases between. In nucleotides, the CDR3 is TGTGCCAGCAATGGAGGGACCAATCAGCCCCAGCATTTT. Translating it yields CASNGGTNQPQHF.

This sequence joins TRBV7-9 and TRBJ2-3; D is ambiguous. Germline V lookup: CDR1 SEHNR, CDR2 FQNEAQ (reference sequence). The V and J ends lost 5 bases and 1 base respectively, with 13 bases between them. This CDR3 spans 15 amino acids. The CDR3 protein is CASSPPLQRTDTQYF. CDR3 DNA sequence: TGTGCCAGCAGCCCACCGTTACAACGCACAGATACGCAGTATTTT.

The rearrangement uses TRBV18 and TRBJ2-7, with 8 nucleotides matching TRBD1. V trimming: 3 bases; J trimming: 2 bases; junction bases outside the gene matches: 12. This CDR3 has 17 amino acids. CDR1 and CDR2 from the germline V gene are KGHSH and LQKENI. This CDR3 is CASSPDRGTGRAYEQYF. The CDR3 bases are TGTGCCAGCTCACCCGACCGAGGGACAGGTCGAGCCTACGAGCAGTACTTC.

The chain joins TRBV10-3 to TRBJ2-2; the match to TRBD2 covers 8 bases. The CDR3 runs 13 residues. The trim removed 10 bases at V and 11 bases at J, leaving 12 bases unmatched. CDR1 is ENHRY and CDR2 is SYGVKD in the germline V gene. The CDR3 DNA follows: TGTGCCACCGCTCCGGGGGGGCCGGTAGAGCTGTTTTTT. Its protein is CATAPGGPVELFF.

DNA of the CDR3: TGTGCCAGCAGTGAGGCAGCGGGGGACTACAATGAGCAGTTCTTC. It specifies CASSEAAGDYNEQFF. The chain uses TRBV6-4 and TRBJ2-1; the match to TRBD2 covers 8 bases. The CDR3 has 15 amino acids. Losses at the gene ends were 3 bases for V and 3 bases for J; bases not matched to a gene: 4. Germline V CDR1 and CDR2: MRHNA, SNTAGT.

The gene calls are TRBV9 and TRBJ2-1, with TRBD1 as a possible D gene (6 bases). Trimming removed 4 bases from V and 10 bases from J, with 24 bases in between. The CDR3 is made up of 16 amino acids. Germline CDR1 is SGDLS and CDR2 is YYNGEE. CDR3 sequence (DNA): TGTGCCAGCAGCCGCTTGGGGACAACGAACCCAATCGAGCAGTTCTTC. Residues: CASSRLGTTNPIEQFF.

V usage is TRBV6-5 and J usage is TRBJ2-3, with D perhaps matching TRBD2 (7 bases). V was cut by 6 bases and J by 5 bases, with 12 bases left in between. The germline V gene encodes CDR1 MNHEY and CDR2 SVGAGI. There are 13 residues in the CDR3. The CDR3 is CASRGGPGDTQYF. The CDR3 DNA sequence: TGTGCCAGCAGGGGGGGGCCTGGAGATACGCAGTATTTT.

The chain combines TRBV29-1 with TRBJ2-1; TRBD2 aligns across 11 bases. There are 17 residues in the CDR3. Germline V gene lookup returns CDR1 SQVTM and CDR2 ANQGSEA. V dropped 2 bases and J dropped 8; count of bases not matched to a gene: 14. CDR3 DNA: TGCAGCGTTGAAATTCGGGCTAGCGGGGGGAGTTTGGATGAGCAGTTCTTC. As protein: CSVEIRASGGSLDEQFF.

V is TRBV30 and J is TRBJ2-6; 7 bases fit TRBD1. This CDR3 region has 18 residues. Trimming removed 4 bases from V and 0 bases from J; junction bases left unmatched: 12. Per germline, CDR1 GTSNPN and CDR2 SVGIG (reference sequence). Here the CDR3 DNA reads TGTGCCTGGATTCGACCGGGACAGTTATACTCTGGGGCCAACGTCCTGACTTTC. Translated, it gives CAWIRPGQLYSGANVLTF.

This clone showed up just once. The J gene is TRBJ2-3, the V gene TRBV27; D gene ambiguous. The CDR3 runs 16 residues. Germline CDR1 MNHEY, CDR2 SMNVEV (reference sequence). V was pared by 5 bases and J by 2 bases, with 17 bases between. The CDR3 protein is CASSEMTTQFTDTQYF. In nucleotides, the CDR3 is TGTGCCAGCAGTGAGATGACAACCCAATTCACAGATACGCAGTATTTT.

The rearrangement joins TRBV18 to TRBJ1-1; D possibly corresponds to TRBD1 (6 bases). The germline V gene has CDR1 KGHSH and CDR2 LQKENI. Trimming removed 2 bases from V and 0 bases from J, with 13 bases in between. This CDR3 contains 16 residues. CDR3 protein: CASSPFTQGMNTEAFF. CDR3 sequence (DNA): TGTGCCAGCTCACCATTCACACAGGGCATGAACACTGAAGCTTTCTTT.

The J gene is TRBJ2-1, the V gene TRBV7-6, with D uncertain. Germline V gives CDR1 SGHVS, CDR2 FNYEAQ. Trimming cost V 1 base and J 12 bases, with 10 bases left between them. The CDR3 has 12 amino acids. CDR3 nucleotide sequence: TGTGCCAGCAGCTTAGGAACCTACGTGCAGTTCTTC. It codes for CASSLGTYVQFF.

The sample holds one count of this clone. The V and J genes are TRBV13 and TRBJ1-3; TRBD1 might be the D (6 bases). V lost 5 bases and J lost 8, with 13 bases in between. This CDR3 comprises 13 residues. CDR1 PRHDT and CDR2 FYEKMQ come from the germline V gene (reference sequence). The CDR3 is CASSTRQEDTIYF. CDR3 nucleotides: TGTGCCAGCAGCACCCGACAGGAGGACACCATATATTTT.

The chain joins TRBV27 to TRBJ2-7, with 7 bases aligning to TRBD1. This CDR3 comprises 14 residues. CDR1 and CDR2 from the germline V gene are MNHEY and SMNVEV (reference sequence). V shed 5 bases and J 6 bases; nucleotides not matched to a gene: 10. The CDR3 DNA sequence: TGTGCCAGCAGTCGCCGGAGACAGGGTGGCGAGCAGTACTTC. Translated: CASSRRRQGGEQYF.